The 5 T cell receptor beta chains listed next were all sequenced from one sample in a study of control samples from healthy donors and cancer patients. Measured with immunoSEQ multiplex PCR; TCRdb has only the in-frame clones, and not every one. The profile shows 150,000 or so clones, about 90% of them singletons. The sequenced sample consisted of blood. These receptors were collected from a woman in her forties or fifties in good health.

The V gene is TRBV2, the J gene TRBJ2-1; possibly TRBD2 for D (5 bases). The V end lost 6 bases, the J end lost 6 bases, and 15 bases lay between the germline ends. The germline gives CDR1 SNHLY, CDR2 FYNNEI. This CDR3 is built from 14 residues. The CDR3: CASRPQSGINEQFF. The CDR3 DNA sequence: TGTGCCAGCAGGCCCCAGTCGGGGATCAATGAGCAGTTCTTC.

This chain uses TRBV5-1 with TRBJ2-7, with D perhaps assigned TRBD1 or TRBD2 (6 bases each). Germline CDR1 and CDR2: SGHRS and YFSETQ. V was pared by 1 base and J by 0 bases, with 11 bases between. The CDR3 extends over 15 amino acids. In DNA, the CDR3 is TGCGCCAGCAGCTTGTCGGGGGCAAGCTCCTACGAGCAGTACTTC. Its translation is CASSLSGASSYEQYF. Full variable domain (missing parts from reference TRBV5-1 and TRBJ2-7): KAGVTQTPRYLIKTRGQQVTLSCSPISGHRSVSWYQQTPGQGLQFLFEYFSETQRNKGNFPGRFSGRQFSNSRSEMNVSTLELGDSALYLCASSLSGASSYEQYFGPGTRLTVT.

The count of this clone is one. V and J are TRBV9 and TRBJ2-1; D call uncertain. The CDR3 sequence is 11 residues long. V was clipped by 4 bases and J by 8 bases, with 7 bases between them. Looked up from germline, CDR1 is SGDLS and CDR2 is YYNGEE. The CDR3: CASSPGHEQFF. The CDR3 DNA reads as TGTGCCAGCAGCCCGGGTCATGAGCAGTTCTTC.

This chain joins TRBV5-4 and TRBJ2-5; no firm D call. Trimming pared 0 bases from V and 1 base from J, leaving 10 bases between. The germline gives CDR1 SGHNT, CDR2 YYREEE (reference sequence). The CDR3 loop spans 15 amino acids. CDR3: CASSLAGISQETQYF. The CDR3 DNA sequence: TGTGCCAGCAGCTTGGCGGGTATATCCCAAGAGACCCAGTACTTC.

The chain uses TRBV6-6 and TRBJ2-3; the D call may be TRBD1 or TRBD2 (5 bases each). Germline V CDR1 and CDR2: MNHNY, SVGAGI (reference sequence). V lost 4 bases, J lost 3 bases, and 8 bases lay in between. The CDR3 totals 13 residues. The CDR3 DNA reads as TGTGCCAGCAGTTTCAGGGAGACAGATACGCAGTATTTT. As protein: CASSFRETDTQYF.